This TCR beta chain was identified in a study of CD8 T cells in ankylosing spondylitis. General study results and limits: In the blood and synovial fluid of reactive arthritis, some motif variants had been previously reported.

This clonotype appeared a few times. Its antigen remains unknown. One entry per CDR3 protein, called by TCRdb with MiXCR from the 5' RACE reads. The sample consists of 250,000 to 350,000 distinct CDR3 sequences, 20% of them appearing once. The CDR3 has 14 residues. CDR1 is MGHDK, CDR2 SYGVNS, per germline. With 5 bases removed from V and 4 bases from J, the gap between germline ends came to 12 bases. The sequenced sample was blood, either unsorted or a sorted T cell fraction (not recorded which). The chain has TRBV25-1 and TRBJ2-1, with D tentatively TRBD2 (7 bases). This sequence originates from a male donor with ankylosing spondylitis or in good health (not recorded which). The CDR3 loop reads CASSRRGAYNEQFF. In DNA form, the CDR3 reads TGTGCCAGCAGTCGTCGGGGGGCTTACAATGAGCAGTTCTTC.